This TCR beta chain was found in a study of blood T cell repertoires in COVID-19. CDR1 and CDR2 from the germline V gene are SGHDT and YYEEEE. The length of the CDR3 is 14 residues. J lost 5 bases, V lost 2 bases, and 1 base had no gene match. TCRdb's table, derived via immunoSEQ multiplex PCR, lists solely in-frame clones and lacks some. The sample includes over 100,000 clones, roughly 87% of them seen just once. This receptor was identified in a man older than 75 with acute or convalescent COVID-19. The gene calls are TRBV5-6 and TRBJ2-3; 11 nucleotides agree with TRBD2. Specimen: peripheral blood. The CDR3 DNA is TGTGCCAGCAGCTTAGGGACTAGCGGAGATACGCAGTATTTT. Protein sequence: CASSLGTSGDTQYF.